This TCR beta chain was identified in a study of blood T cell repertoires in COVID-19. There are 13 residues in the CDR3. The junction had 4 bases not matched to a gene; V was cut back by 4 bases and J by 5 bases. Germline CDR1 is SNHLY and CDR2 is FYNNEI. Assay used: immunoSEQ multiplex PCR; TCRdb lists only in-frame clones, some missing. The table includes about 180,000 clones, roughly 88% detected once. V is TRBV2 and J is TRBJ1-1; TRBD1 aligns across 7 bases. The TCR originated in a young woman who had recovered from COVID-19. Sequencing was done on a sample of PBMCs or T cells enriched from blood (not recorded which). CDR3 sequence: CASSVTGSTEAFF. The CDR3 DNA follows: TGTGCCAGCAGTGTGACAGGGTCTACTGAAGCTTTCTTT.